The entry below describes one T cell receptor beta chain. What antigen it recognizes has not been identified. No quality values exist for individual bases; no much larger clone is one base distant. Receptors were amplified or captured by the immunoSEQ multiplex PCR assay. From the authors' description of their analysis: A statistical classification framework was built for diagnosing cytomegalovirus status from the catalog of TCR beta chain sequences. Here the immuneACCESS table is served through TCRdb, limited to in-frame sequences with V and J called. Missing clones are a known gap in these copies; in checked studies unresolved V genes cover under half, and the rest lacks a known reason. D and trimming come from the DNA, and the V and J calls and clone size come from that table. This sample lists about 170,000 clones; around 96% were detected once. The ten largest clones add up to more than 0.7% of the sample.

The donors were included in the validation cohort of roughly 120 subjects, a group kept apart from the roughly 730-subject first cohort. This specimen belongs to a study of cytomegalovirus exposure and HLA in healthy donors (dated by TCRdb to about 2017). About the study as a whole: A later analysis indicated that the roughly 120 validation repertoires were generated on the platform also employed for the 700 or so repertoires of the first cohort. The study aimed to test whether cataloging public T cell receptors could reveal signatures of past pathogen exposure. A separate validation cohort of over 95 different subjects was used in addition to the roughly 620-subject first cohort. The study combined high-throughput TCR immunosequencing, statistical association of individual TCRs with disease status, and machine learning to predict cytomegalovirus infection status. On the study overall, not on this receptor specifically: In vitro tests confirmed that a few of the cytomegalovirus-associated TCR beta chains recognize cytomegalovirus antigens. In a later analysis, TCRs clustered in the first cohort were found to also tend to co-occur in the roughly 130 validation repertoires, with 94% of cluster scores above 0. According to the authors, the approach could potentially be generalized to other disease states and immunological phenotypes. A total of about 150 TCR beta chains were listed by the study as associated with cytomegalovirus. The validation cohort had no HLA typing available for a later analysis, so co-occurrence within that cohort was assessed over all 120 or so repertoires. Most TCR sequences were observed very rarely across donors, whereas some public TCRs were present in many individuals. The classifier was reported to diagnose cytomegalovirus status with high specificity and sensitivity in both the original cohort and the validation cohort.

CDR1 is given as SQVTM and CDR2 as ANQGSEA, both from the germline V gene. Clipping removes 4 bases from V and 2 bases from J, with 13 as the unmatched junction base count. The CDR3 covers 16 residues, taking in both the cysteine and the phenylalanine. Only CDR3 DNA remains: 48 bases, in frame from the first base. This sequence originates from a woman aged 18-29 years in good health and CMV-seronegative. The specimen was PBMCs. The rearranged segments are TRBV29-1 and TRBJ2-5; TRBD2 lines up with 7 middle nucleotides. The DNA reads TGCAGCGTTGTTGGGCGGGGGACCCTCCAACAAGAGACCCAGTACTTC. Translated, it gives CSVVGRGTLQQETQYF.